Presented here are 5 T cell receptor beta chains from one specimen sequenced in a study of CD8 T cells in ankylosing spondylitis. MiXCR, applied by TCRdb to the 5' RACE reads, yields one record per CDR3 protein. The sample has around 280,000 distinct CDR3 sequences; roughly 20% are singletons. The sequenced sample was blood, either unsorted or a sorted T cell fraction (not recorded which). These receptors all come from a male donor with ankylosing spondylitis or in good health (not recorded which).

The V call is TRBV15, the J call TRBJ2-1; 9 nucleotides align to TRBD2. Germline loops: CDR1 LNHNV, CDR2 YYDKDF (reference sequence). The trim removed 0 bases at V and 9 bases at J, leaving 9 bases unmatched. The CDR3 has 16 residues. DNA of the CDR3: TGTGCCACCAGCAGAGATTCCAGCGGGAGGATTTCTGAGCAGTTCTTC. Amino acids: CATSRDSSGRISEQFF.

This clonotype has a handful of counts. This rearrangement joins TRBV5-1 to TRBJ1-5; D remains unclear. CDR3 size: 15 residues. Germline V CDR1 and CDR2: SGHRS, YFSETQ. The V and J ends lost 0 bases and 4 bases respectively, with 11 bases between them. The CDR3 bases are TGCGCCAGCAGCTTGGCCCCCAATTTAAATCAGCCCCAGCATTTT. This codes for CASSLAPNLNQPQHF.

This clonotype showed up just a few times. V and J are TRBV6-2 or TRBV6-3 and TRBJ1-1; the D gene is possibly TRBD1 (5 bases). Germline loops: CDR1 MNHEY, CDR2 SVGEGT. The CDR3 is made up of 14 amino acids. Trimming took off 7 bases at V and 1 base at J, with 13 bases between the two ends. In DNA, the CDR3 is TGTGCCAGCACTACAGGTTCGGGGAACACTGAAGCTTTCTTT. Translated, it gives CASTTGSGNTEAFF.

The CDR3 here is CASSSGLTGANTGELFF. The CDR3 bases are TGTGCCAGCAGCTCCGGCCTGACAGGCGCGAACACCGGGGAGCTGTTTTTT. This chain links TRBV7-3 with TRBJ2-2; possibly TRBD1 for D (6 bases). Germline-derived CDR1 and CDR2 are SGHTA and FQGTGA. Trimming took off 4 bases at V and 0 bases at J, with 15 bases between the two ends. This CDR3 comprises 17 residues.

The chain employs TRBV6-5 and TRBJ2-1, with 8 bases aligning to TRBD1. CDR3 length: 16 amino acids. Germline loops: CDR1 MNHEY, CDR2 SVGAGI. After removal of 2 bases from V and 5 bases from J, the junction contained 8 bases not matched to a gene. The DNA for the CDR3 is TGTGCCAGCAGTTACAGGGCAGGGGGCACAAACAATGAGCAGTTCTTC. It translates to CASSYRAGGTNNEQFF.